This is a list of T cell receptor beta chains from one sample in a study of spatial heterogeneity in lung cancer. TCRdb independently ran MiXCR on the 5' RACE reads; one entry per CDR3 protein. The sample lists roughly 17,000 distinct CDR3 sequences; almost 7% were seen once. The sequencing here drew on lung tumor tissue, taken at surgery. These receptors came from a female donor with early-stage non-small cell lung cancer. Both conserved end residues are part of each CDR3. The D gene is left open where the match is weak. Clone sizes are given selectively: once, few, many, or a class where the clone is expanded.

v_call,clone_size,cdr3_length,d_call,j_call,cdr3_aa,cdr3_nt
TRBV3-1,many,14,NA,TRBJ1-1,CASSQGKGNTEAFF,TGTGCCAGCAGCCAAGGTAAAGGGAACACTGAAGCTTTCTTT
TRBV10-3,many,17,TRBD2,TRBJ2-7,CAISPTSGGPGSYEQYF,TGTGCCATCAGCCCTACTAGCGGGGGCCCGGGTTCCTACGAGCAGTACTTC
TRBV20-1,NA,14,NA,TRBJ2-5,CSATHRTDQETQYF,TGCAGTGCCACACATCGGACGGACCAAGAGACCCAGTACTTC
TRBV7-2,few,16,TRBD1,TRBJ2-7,CASSLLSGQGSYEQYF,TGTGCCAGCAGCTTACTCTCAGGACAGGGCTCCTACGAGCAGTACTTC
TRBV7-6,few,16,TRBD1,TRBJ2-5,CASSFPGTGTRETQYF,TGTGCCAGCAGCTTTCCCGGGACAGGGACCAGAGAGACCCAGTACTTC
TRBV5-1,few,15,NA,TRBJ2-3,CASSFGQTSTDTQYF,TGCGCCAGCAGCTTCGGACAGACAAGCACAGATACGCAGTATTTT
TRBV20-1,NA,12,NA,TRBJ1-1,CSASGGTTEAFF,TGCAGTGCTAGTGGAGGGACAACCGAAGCTTTCTTT
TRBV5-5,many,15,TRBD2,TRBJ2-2,CASSWDYGQAGELFF,TGTGCCAGCAGCTGGGACTATGGCCAGGCCGGGGAGCTGTTTTTT
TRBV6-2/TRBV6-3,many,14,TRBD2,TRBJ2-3,CASSPSGGLDTQYF,TGTGCCAGCAGCCCTAGCGGGGGACTAGATACGCAGTATTTT
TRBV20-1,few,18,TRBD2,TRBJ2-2,CSARDVAARLAGTGELFF,TGCAGTGCTAGAGATGTCGCCGCGAGACTAGCGGGCACCGGGGAGCTGTTTTTT
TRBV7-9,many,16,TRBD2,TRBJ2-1,CASSSQTSGAYNEQFF,TGTGCCAGCAGCTCCCAGACTAGCGGGGCTTACAATGAGCAGTTCTTC
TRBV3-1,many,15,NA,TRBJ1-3,CASSQGTRSGNTIYF,TGTGCCAGCAGCCAAGGGACGAGATCTGGAAACACCATATATTTT
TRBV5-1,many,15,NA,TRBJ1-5,CASSLDSYSNQPQHF,TGCGCCAGCAGCTTGGACAGCTATAGCAATCAGCCCCAGCATTTT